This TCR beta chain derives from a study of blood T cell repertoires in COVID-19 (dated by TCRdb to between 2020 and 2021). Regarding the complete study: The collaborator samples originated in the United States, Italy and Spain and spanned the acute and convalescent phases of COVID-19. A de-identified subject ID, COVID-19 status, age in years and sex were almost always included in the sample metadata. The material from the prospective study consisted of cDNA or gDNA derived from T cells, B-cell-depleted T cells, or PBMCs. Subjects who had been exposed to COVID-19, were actively infected with it, or had recovered from it provided the deeply sampled blood TCRbeta repertoires that made up the dataset. The repertoires were made available in a free public database intended to serve as a resource for research on the immune response to SARS-CoV-2. Samples were obtained from the ongoing ImmuneRACE study (first 160 participants) and from approximately 1,200 subjects provided by 6 global collaborators. HLA class I and class II types, where available, came from metadata supplied by the sample provider rather than from assay-based typing. Results and caveats for the whole study, not just this receptor: How much clinical and demographic metadata was included differed by source and by participant, and the metadata was provided uncurated.

Whole blood was collected in K2EDTA tubes by collaborating institutions according to the institutions' own protocols. For TCRbeta analysis, collaborators shipped samples as frozen whole blood, isolated PBMCs, or DNA extracted from either of those sample types. Inclusive of the bounding cysteine and phenylalanine, the CDR3 is 18 residues long. CDR3 DNA only is kept here, 54 bases in frame from base 1. The germline V gene supplies CDR1 SGHTA and CDR2 FQGNSA. Germline trimming amounts to 2 bases on V and 0 bases on J, with 7 as the count of junction bases outside the gene matches. TCRbeta CDR3 regions were amplified from genomic DNA by means of the immunoSEQ Assay, a bias-controlled multiplex PCR. Per the source publication's procedure: Nucleated cell counts per sample were estimated from amplification of reference gene primers within the assay. To quantify the absolute abundance of each unique TCRbeta CDR3 rearrangement, sequence reads were collapsed and filtered. For each sample, productive Simpson clonality was calculated by taking the square root of Simpson's diversity index across productive rearrangements. As stored in TCRdb, this immuneACCESS dataset retains in-frame rearrangements with V and J assigned. A fraction of the clones does not appear; measured against another copy, unresolved V genes explain less than half of the discrepancy, and the remainder lacks a known reason. That table is the source of V, J and clone size, and D and trimming were worked out from the DNA. The sample table holds just under 65,000 clones, of which roughly 85% were seen once. The ten largest account for roughly two fifths of the sample.

About this clone: The specificity of this receptor is unknown. No quality values exist for individual bases; no much larger clone is one base distant.

This receptor chain uses TRBV7-2 and TRBJ2-3, with 11 bases aligning to TRBD2. The receptor comes from a human donor in a cohort sampled during active COVID-19. What was sequenced was peripheral blood. The CDR3 region: CASSLIASGGISTDTQYF. The nucleotides read TGTGCCAGCAGCTTAATCGCTAGCGGGGGGATTAGCACAGATACGCAGTATTTT. The CDR3, completed at both ends by the reference TRBV7-2 and TRBJ2-3 genes, gives the full variable domain GAGVSQSPSNKVTEKGKDVELRCDPISGHTALYWYRQSLGQGLEFLIYFQGNSAPDKSGLPSDRFSAERTGGSVSTLTIQRTQQEDSAVYLCASSLIASGGISTDTQYFGPGTRLTVL.